This TCR beta chain was recorded in a study of blood T cell repertoires in COVID-19. About the research overall: Material from acute and convalescent COVID-19 was sourced from the United States, Italy and Spain.

Profiling relied on immunoSEQ multiplex PCR, and the TCRdb table lists in-frame clones only, not all of them. Of hundreds of thousands of clones listed, 82% are singletons. In terms of age and location, participants ranged from about 18 to 89 years and lived in about two dozen US areas. Participants' reported clinical history set cohort assignment. Symptom resolution, clearance, or two negative PCRs marked donors in Cohort 3 as recovered. Source material: PBMCs or T cells enriched from blood (not recorded which). The source of this sequence is a woman aged 55-69 years who had recovered from COVID-19.

In DNA, the CDR3 is TGTGCCATCAGTGAAGAGAGGGCAGGGGACACTGAAGCTTTCTTT. It codes for CAISEERAGDTEAFF. The rearrangement uses TRBV10-3 and TRBJ1-1; a possible D gene is TRBD1 (6 bases). The germline V gene encodes CDR1 ENHRY and CDR2 SYGVKD. Between the trimmed V and J ends, which lost 3 bases and 3 bases, there was a span of 14 bases. This CDR3 comprises 15 residues.